This T cell receptor beta chain derives from a study of vaccination effects on CD4 cells after COVID-19. Turning to the study itself: Post-vaccine specimens arrived a median 72 days past the second dose.

Trimming pared 7 bases from V and 0 bases from J, leaving 11 bases between. This CDR3 region has 14 residues. The germline CDR1 and CDR2 sequences are MRHNA and SNTAGT. With the ViraFEST assay, the study expanded antigen-specific CD4+ T cells using viral peptide pools, then sequenced them. Isolation of CD4+ T cells took place after less than 12 days of culture. Everyone in the study got two shots of either the BNT162b2 or mRNA-1273 vaccine. Vaccine recipients lacked prior SARS-CoV-2 infection and had negative nucleocapsid antibodies. PBMC cultures contained two million cells per well, roughly 10 IU/ml IL-2 and around 9.4 ug/ml peptides. Replacing half the medium with IL-2 medium was done on days 3 and 7. The repertoire was sequenced with immunoSEQ multiplex PCR; TCRdb's copy has only in-frame clones and lacks some. The sample contains fewer than 85,000 clones, roughly 80% of which appear only once.

The sample holds a few counts of this clone. Its antigen is not identified. This receptor was taken from a human donor who received a COVID-19 vaccine. The chain links TRBV6-4 to TRBJ2-3; D is uncertain. This sample comprised CD4+ T cells from PBMCs cultured with HCoV-OC43 spike peptides, obtained after COVID-19 vaccination. As to subset: HCoV-OC43 spike overlapping peptide pool stimulation. The CDR3: CASTLGDSTDTQYF. CDR3 DNA: TGTGCCAGCACCTTGGGTGATAGCACAGATACGCAGTATTTT.